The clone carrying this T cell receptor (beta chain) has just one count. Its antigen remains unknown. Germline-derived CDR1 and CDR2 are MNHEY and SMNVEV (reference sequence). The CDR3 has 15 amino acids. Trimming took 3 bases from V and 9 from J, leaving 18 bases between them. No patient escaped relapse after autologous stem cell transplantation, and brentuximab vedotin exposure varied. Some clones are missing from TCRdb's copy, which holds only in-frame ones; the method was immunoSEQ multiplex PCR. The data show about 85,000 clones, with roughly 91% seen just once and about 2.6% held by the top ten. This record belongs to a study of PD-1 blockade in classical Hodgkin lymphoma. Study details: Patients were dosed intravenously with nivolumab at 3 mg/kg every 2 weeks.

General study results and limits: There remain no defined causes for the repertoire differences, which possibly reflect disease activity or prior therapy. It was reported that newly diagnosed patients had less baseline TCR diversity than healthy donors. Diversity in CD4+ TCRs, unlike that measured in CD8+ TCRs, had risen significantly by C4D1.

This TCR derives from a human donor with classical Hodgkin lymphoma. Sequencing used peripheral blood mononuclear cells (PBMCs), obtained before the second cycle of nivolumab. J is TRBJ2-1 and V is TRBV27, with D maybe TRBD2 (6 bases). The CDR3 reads CASSFAGSESREQFF. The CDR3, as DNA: TGTGCCAGCAGTTTCGCGGGGTCGGAGTCTCGTGAGCAGTTCTTC.